This T cell receptor beta chain was found in a study of radiotherapy plus CTLA-4 blockade in lung cancer. Study information: Across the patients, objective responses occurred in 15% to 20%, and disease control in roughly 30%. Overall study results and limits: Blood-borne expansion of tumor-derived TCR clones followed radiotherapy plus ipilimumab. How blood T cell clones changed early, along with interferon-beta, reportedly forecast response best.

Participants had chemo-refractory metastatic non-small-cell lung cancer and were treated with focal radiation plus ipilimumab CTLA-4 blockade. TCRdb keeps only in-frame clones here, not all; method: immunoSEQ multiplex PCR. The table has 55,000 to 65,000 clones, 60% to 80% seen once. In regard to this clone: Its antigen is as yet unknown.

The CDR3 runs 15 residues. Trimming stripped 0 bases from V and 5 bases from J, with 13 bases between. Germline V gene data show CDR1 as GTSNPN and CDR2 as SVGIG (reference sequence). J is TRBJ2-2 and V is TRBV30; D remains ambiguous. The sequence was obtained from a human donor with non-small cell lung cancer who had a complete response to radiotherapy plus ipilimumab. Sample: peripheral blood, taken from a patient treated with radiotherapy plus ipilimumab. The CDR3 sequence is CAWSVGPRMTGELFF. The CDR3 bases are TGTGCCTGGAGTGTTGGTCCGCGGATGACCGGGGAGCTGTTTTTT.